This paragraph reports one T cell receptor (beta chain). Its antigen is undetermined. The PCR employed 60 Vbeta primers together with 13 Jbeta primers. Per the study methods: About 10 million of tens of millions of unique TCR beta chains were shared, per a later count. TCRdb keeps only in-frame clones here, not all; method: immunoSEQ multiplex PCR. The DNA was the basis for D and trimming; V, J and clone size are from that table. The table shows approximately 260,000 clones, with 70% to 90% occurring only once. This sample was taken from a study of cytomegalovirus exposure and HLA in healthy donors. Study observations and caveats: Based on reports, TCR beta sequences accurately predicted HLA-A and HLA-B alleles for most subjects. A later analysis reportedly found fewer N-insertions in an Asian-associated ancestry cluster than the approximately 700-donor mean.

This CDR3 comprises 11 residues. In germline, CDR1 is DFQATT, CDR2 SNEGSKA (reference sequence). The J segment lost 5 bases and the V segment lost 8 bases, leaving 3 bases of the junction unmatched. The sample taken for sequencing was PBMCs. The chain combines TRBV20-1 with TRBJ2-5, with 9 bases that match TRBD2. This clonotype was obtained from a woman in her forties in good health and CMV-seropositive. The CDR3 spells CSSGTSETQYF. The CDR3 coding sequence is TGCAGTTCCGGGACTAGCGAGACCCAGTACTTC.